This entry describes one T cell receptor (beta chain). Antigen specificity is unknown. The sample originates from a study of cytomegalovirus exposure and HLA in healthy donors. The overall study: There were 90 million to 130 million unique TCR beta sequences, drawn from about 180 million T cells, in an earlier analysis.

The PCR was carried out with 60 Vbeta primers and 13 Jbeta primers. This table comes from immunoSEQ multiplex PCR, and its TCRdb copy is limited to in-frame clones, with some not included. The sample records about 110,000 clones, 65% to 85% being singletons. Whole-study results and caveats: About 90% or about 30% of the time was how often most TCR beta V segments were productive, according to an earlier analysis. In a later analysis, V- and J-gene trimming of beta chains associated with a DCLRE1C missense variant, replicated independently.

Trimming at V came to 6 bases and at J to 7 bases, leaving 10 bases not matched to a gene. The germline gives CDR1 SNHLY, CDR2 FYNNEI. The CDR3 spans 16 residues. This clonotype was obtained from a male donor in good health and CMV-seronegative. Material for sequencing was PBMCs. The chain employs TRBV2 and TRBJ2-1; TRBD1 matches 12 bases. The CDR3 coding sequence is TGTGCCAGCAGCTTATCCGGGACAGGGGGCGTGAATGAGCAGTTCTTC. Protein sequence: CASSLSGTGGVNEQFF.